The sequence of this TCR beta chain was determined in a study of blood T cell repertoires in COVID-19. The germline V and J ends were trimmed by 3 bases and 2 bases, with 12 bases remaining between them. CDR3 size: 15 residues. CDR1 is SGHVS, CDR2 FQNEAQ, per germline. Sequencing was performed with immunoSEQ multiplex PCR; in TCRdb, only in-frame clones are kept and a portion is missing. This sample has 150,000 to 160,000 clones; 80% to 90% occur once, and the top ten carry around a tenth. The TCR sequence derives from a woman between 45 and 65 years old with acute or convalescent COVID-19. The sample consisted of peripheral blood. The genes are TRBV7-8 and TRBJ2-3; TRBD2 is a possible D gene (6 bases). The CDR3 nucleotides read TGTGCCAGCAGCTTGGGACTGACGTCCACAGATACGCAGTATTTT. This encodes CASSLGLTSTDTQYF.